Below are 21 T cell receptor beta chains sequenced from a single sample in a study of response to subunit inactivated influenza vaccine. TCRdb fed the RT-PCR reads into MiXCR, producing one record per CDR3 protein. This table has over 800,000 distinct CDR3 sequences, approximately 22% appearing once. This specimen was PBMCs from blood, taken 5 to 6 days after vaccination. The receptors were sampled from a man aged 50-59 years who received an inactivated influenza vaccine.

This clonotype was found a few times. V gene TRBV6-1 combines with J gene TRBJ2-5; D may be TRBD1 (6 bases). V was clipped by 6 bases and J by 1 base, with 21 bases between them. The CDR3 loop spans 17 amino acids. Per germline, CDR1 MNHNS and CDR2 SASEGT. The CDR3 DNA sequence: TGTGCCAGCAGATCATACTACAGGGCTCAACTCCAAGAGACCCAGTACTTC. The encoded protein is CASRSYYRAQLQETQYF.

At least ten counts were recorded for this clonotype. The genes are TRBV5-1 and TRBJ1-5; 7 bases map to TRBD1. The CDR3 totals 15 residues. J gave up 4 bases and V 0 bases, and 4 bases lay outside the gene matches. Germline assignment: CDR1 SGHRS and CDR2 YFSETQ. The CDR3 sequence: CASSLGTGVNQPQHF. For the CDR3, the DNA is TGCGCCAGCAGCTTGGGGACAGGCGTTAATCAGCCCCAGCATTTT.

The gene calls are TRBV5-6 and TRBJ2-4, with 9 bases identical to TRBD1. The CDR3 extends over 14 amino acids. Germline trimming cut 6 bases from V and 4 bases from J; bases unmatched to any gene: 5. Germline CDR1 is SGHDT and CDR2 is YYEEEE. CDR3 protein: CASTLGQGKNIQYF. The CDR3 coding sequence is TGTGCCAGCACCCTCGGACAGGGGAAAAACATTCAGTACTTC.

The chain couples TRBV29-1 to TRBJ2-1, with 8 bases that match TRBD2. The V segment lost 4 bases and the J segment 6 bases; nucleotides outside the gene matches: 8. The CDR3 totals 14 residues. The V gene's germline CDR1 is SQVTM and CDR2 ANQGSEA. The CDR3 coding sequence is TGCAGCGTTGTTGAAAGGACTAGCCCCAATGAGCAGTTCTTC. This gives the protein CSVVERTSPNEQFF.

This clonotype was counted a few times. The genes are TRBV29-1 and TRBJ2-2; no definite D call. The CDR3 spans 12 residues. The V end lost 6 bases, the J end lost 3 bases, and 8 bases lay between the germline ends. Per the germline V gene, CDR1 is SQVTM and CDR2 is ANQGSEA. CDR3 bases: TGCAGCGTCGAGGAAGACACCGGGGAGCTGTTTTTT. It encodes CSVEEDTGELFF.

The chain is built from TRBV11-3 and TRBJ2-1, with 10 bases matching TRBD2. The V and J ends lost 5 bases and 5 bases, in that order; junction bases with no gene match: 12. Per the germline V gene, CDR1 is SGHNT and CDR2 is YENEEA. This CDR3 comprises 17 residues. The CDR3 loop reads CASSISSGLAIHNEQFF. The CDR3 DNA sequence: TGTGCCAGCAGCATATCGTCGGGACTAGCGATCCACAATGAGCAGTTCTTC.

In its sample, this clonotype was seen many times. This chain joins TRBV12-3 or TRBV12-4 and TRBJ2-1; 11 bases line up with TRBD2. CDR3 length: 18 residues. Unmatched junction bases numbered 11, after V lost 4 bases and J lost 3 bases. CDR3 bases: TGTGCCAGCAGTTCCCCCTTAAAAACTAGCGGGAGCTACAATGAGCAGTTCTTC. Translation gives CASSSPLKTSGSYNEQFF.

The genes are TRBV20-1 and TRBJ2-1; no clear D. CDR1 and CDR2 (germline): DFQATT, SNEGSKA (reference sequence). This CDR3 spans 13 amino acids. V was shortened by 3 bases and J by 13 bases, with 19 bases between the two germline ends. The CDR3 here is CSARADSGASQFF. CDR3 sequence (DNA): TGCAGTGCTAGGGCCGATTCCGGCGCCTCTCAGTTCTTC.

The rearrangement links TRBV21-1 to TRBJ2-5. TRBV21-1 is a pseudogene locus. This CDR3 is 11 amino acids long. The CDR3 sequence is CASNRTQTQYF. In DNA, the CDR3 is TGTGCCAGCAACCGCACCCAGACCCAGTACTTC.

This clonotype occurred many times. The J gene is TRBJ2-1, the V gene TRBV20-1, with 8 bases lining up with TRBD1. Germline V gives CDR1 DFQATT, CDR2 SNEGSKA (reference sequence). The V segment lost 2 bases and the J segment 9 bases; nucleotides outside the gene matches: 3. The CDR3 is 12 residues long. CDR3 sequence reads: CSARTGGGEQFF. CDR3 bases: TGCAGTGCTAGAACAGGGGGTGGTGAGCAGTTCTTC.

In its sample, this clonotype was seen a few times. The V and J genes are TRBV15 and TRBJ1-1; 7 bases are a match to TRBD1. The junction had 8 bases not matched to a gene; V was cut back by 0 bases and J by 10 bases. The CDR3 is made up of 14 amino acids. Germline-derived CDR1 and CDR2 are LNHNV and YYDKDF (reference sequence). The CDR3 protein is CATSRDLTGSAAFF. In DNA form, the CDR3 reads TGTGCCACCAGCAGAGATTTGACAGGGAGCGCAGCTTTCTTT.

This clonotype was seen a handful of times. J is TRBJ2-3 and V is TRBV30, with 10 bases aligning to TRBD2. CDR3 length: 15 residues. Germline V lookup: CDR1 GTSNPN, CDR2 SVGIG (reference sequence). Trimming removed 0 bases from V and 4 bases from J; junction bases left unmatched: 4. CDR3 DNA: TGTGCCTGGAGTGTACTTAGCGGGGGGTCAGATACGCAGTATTTT. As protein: CAWSVLSGGSDTQYF.

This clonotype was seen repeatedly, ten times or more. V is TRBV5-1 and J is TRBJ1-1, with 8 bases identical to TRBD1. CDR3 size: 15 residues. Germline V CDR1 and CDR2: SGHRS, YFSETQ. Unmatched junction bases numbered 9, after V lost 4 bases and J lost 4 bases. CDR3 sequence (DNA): TGCGCCAGCAGCGAAACCGGGACAGGCGGCACTGAAGCTTTCTTT. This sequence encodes CASSETGTGGTEAFF.

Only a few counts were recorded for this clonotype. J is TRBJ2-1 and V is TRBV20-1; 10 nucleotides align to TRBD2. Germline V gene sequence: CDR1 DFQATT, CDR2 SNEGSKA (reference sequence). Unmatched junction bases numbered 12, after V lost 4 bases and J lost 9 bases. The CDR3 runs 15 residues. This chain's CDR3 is CSATQHSGRPSEQFF. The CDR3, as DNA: TGCAGTGCTACACAGCATAGCGGGAGGCCTTCTGAGCAGTTCTTC.

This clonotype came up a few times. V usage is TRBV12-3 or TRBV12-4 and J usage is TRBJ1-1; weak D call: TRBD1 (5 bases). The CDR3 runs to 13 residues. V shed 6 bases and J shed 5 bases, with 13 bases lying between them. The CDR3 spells CASSQGLETEAFF. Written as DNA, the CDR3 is TGTGCCAGCAGCCAGGGTCTGGAGACTGAAGCTTTCTTT.

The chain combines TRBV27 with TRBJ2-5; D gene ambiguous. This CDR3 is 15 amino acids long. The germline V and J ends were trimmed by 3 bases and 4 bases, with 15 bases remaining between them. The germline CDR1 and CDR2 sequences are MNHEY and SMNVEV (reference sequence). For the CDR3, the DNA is TGTGCCAGCAGTTTCGGTACCTCCCGAGCAGAGACCCAGTACTTC. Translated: CASSFGTSRAETQYF.

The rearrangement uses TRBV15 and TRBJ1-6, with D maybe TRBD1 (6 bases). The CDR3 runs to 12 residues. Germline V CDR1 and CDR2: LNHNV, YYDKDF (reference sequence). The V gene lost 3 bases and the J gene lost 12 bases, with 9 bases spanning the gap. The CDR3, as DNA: TGTGCCACCAGCAGGAACAGGGAACCCCTCCACTTT. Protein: CATSRNREPLHF.

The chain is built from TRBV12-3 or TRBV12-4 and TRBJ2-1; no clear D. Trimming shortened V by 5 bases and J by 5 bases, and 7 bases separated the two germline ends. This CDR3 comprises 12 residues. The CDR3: CASSINNNEQFF. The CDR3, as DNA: TGTGCCAGCAGTATTAACAACAATGAGCAGTTCTTC.

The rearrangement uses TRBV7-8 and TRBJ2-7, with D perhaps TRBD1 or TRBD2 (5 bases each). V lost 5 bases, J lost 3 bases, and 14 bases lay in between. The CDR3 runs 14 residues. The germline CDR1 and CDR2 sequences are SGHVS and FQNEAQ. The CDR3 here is CASSQRGLVYEQYF. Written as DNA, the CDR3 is TGTGCCAGCAGCCAGAGGGGCTTAGTCTACGAGCAGTACTTC.

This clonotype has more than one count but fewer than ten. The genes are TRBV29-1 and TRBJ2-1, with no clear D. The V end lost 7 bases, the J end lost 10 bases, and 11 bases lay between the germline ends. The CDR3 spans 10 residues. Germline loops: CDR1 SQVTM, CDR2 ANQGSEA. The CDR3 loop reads CSALLVEQFF. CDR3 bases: TGCAGCGCTCTACTTGTGGAGCAGTTCTTC.

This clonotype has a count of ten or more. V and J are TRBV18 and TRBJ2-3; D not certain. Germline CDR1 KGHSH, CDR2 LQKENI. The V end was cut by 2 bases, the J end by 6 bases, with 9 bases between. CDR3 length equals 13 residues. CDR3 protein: CASSPSFTDTQYF. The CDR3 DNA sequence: TGTGCCAGCTCACCAAGTTTCACGGATACGCAGTATTTT.